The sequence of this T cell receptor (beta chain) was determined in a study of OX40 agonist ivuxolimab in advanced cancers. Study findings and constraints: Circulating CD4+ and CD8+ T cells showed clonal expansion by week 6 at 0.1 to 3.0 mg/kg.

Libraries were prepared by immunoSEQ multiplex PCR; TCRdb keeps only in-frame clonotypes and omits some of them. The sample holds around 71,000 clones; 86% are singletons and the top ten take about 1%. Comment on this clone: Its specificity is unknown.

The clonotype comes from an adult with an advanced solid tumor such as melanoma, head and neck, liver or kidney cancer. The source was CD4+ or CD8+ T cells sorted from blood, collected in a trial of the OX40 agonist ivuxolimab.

CDR3 sequence: CASSMGSLTDTQYF. The CDR3 DNA follows: TGTGCCAGTAGTATGGGCAGTTTGACAGATACGCAGTATTTT. This chain connects TRBV19 to TRBJ2-3; D is ambiguous. The germline V and J ends were trimmed by 3 bases and 3 bases, with 10 bases remaining between them. The CDR3 loop spans 14 amino acids. Germline-derived CDR1 and CDR2 are LNHDA and SQIVND (reference sequence).